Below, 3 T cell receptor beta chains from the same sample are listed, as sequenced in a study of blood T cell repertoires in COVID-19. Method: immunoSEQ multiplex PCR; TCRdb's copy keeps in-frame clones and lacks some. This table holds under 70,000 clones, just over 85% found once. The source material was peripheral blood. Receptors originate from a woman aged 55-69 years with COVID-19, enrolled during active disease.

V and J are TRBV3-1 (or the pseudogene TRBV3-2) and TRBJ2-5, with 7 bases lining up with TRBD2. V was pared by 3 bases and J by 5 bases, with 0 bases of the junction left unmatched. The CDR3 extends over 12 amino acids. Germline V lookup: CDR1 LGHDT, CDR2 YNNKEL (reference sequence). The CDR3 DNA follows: TGTGCCAGCAGCCATAGCGGGGAGACCCAGTACTTC. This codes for CASSHSGETQYF.

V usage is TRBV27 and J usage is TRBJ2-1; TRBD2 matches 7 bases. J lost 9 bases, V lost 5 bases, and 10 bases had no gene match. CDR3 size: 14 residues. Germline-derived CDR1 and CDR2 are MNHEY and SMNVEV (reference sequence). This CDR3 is CASSPTMGGIEQFF. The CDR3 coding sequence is TGTGCCAGCAGTCCGACGATGGGGGGGATTGAGCAGTTCTTC.

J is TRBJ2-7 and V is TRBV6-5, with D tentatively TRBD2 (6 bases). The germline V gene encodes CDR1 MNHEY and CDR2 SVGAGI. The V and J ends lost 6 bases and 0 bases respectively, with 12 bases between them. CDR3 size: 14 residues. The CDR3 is CASRRRADSYEQYF. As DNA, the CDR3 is TGTGCCAGCAGGAGGAGGGCCGACTCCTACGAGCAGTACTTC.